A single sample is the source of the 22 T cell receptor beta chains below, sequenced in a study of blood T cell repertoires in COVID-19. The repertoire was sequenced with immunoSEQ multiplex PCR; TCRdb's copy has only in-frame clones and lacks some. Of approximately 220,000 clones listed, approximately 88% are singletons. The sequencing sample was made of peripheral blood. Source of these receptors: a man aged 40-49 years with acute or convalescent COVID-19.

The CDR3 sequence: CASSFGSGNTIYF. DNA of the CDR3: TGTGCCAGCAGCTTTGGGAGTGGAAACACCATATATTTT. The J gene is TRBJ1-3, the V gene TRBV7-6, with unresolved D. CDR1 is SGHVS, CDR2 FNYEAQ, per germline. This CDR3 region has 13 residues. V was pared by 3 bases and J by 3 bases, with 6 bases between.

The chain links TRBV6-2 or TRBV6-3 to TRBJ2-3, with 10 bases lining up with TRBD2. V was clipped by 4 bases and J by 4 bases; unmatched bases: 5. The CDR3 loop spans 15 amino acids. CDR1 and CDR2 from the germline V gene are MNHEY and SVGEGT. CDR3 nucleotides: TGTGCCAGCAGTTCCGCTAGCGGGAGCTCAGATACGCAGTATTTT. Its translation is CASSSASGSSDTQYF.

The CDR3 DNA follows: TGTGCCAGCAGGGCCACTGGGGGGTCAGATACGCAGTATTTT. Protein sequence: CASRATGGSDTQYF. This rearrangement joins TRBV6-5 to TRBJ2-3; maybe TRBD2 (6 bases). The V end lost 6 bases, the J end lost 4 bases, and 14 bases lay between the germline ends. The CDR3 runs to 14 residues. CDR1 is MNHEY, CDR2 SVGAGI, per germline.

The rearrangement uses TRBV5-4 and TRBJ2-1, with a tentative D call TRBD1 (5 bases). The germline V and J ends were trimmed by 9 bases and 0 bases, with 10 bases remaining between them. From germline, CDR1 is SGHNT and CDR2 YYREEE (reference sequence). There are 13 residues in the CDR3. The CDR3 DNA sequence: TGTGCCACCCTCAGGGACTCCTACAATGAGCAGTTCTTC. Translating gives CATLRDSYNEQFF.

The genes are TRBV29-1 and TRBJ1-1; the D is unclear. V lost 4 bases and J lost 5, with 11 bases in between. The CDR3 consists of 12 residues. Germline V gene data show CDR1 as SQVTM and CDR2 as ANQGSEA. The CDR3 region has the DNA TGCAGCGTTGTCCCCCCGGGAACTGAAGCTTTCTTT. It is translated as CSVVPPGTEAFF.

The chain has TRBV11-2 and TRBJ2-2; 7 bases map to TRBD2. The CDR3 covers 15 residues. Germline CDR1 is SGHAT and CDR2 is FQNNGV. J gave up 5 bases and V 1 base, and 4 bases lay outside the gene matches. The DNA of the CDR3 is TGTGCCAGCAGCTTAGCGGGAGGCGAAACCGGGGAGCTGTTTTTT. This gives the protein CASSLAGGETGELFF.

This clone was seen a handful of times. The CDR3 nucleotides read TGTGCCAGCAGTTACTCGACGGGGGACACCGGGGAGCTGTTTTTT. It is translated as CASSYSTGDTGELFF. V gene TRBV6-5 combines with J gene TRBJ2-2; a possible D gene is TRBD2 (6 bases). CDR1 is MNHEY, CDR2 SVGAGI, per germline. The V end was cut by 0 bases, the J end by 3 bases, with 8 bases between. The CDR3 runs 15 residues.

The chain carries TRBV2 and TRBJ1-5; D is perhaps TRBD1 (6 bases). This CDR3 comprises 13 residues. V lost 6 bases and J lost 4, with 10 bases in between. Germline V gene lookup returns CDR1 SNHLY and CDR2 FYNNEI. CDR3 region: CASRGQLNQPQHF. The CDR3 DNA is TGTGCCAGCAGAGGACAGCTTAATCAGCCCCAGCATTTT.

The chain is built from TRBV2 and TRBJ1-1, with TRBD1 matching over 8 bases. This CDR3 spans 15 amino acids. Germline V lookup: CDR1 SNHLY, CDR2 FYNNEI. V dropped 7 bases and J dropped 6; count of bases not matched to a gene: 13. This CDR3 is CASTSIPQGASEAFF. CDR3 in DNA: TGTGCCAGCACTTCCATTCCGCAGGGGGCATCTGAAGCTTTCTTT.

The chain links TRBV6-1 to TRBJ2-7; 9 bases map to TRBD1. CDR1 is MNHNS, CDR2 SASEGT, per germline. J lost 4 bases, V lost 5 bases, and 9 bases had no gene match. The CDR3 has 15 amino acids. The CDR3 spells CASSSPDRGKYEQYF. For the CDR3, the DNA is TGTGCCAGCAGTTCCCCCGACAGGGGGAAATACGAGCAGTACTTC.

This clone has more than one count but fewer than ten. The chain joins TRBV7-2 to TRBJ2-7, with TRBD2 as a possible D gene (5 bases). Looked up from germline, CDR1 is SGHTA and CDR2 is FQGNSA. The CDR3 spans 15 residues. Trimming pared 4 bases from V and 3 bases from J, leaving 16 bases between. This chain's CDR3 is CASSWRNYGNYEQYF. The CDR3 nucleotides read TGTGCCAGCAGCTGGCGGAATTACGGGAACTACGAGCAGTACTTC.

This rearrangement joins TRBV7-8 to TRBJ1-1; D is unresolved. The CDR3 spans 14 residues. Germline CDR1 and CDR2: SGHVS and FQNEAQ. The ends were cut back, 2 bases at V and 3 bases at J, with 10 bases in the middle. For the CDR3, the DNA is TGTGCCAGCAGCTTATCGCGCGTAGACACTGAAGCTTTCTTT. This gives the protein CASSLSRVDTEAFF.

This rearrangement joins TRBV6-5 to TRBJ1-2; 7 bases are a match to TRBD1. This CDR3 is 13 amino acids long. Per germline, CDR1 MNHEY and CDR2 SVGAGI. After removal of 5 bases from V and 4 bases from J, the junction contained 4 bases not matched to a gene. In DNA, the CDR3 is TGTGCCAGCAGTCGACAGGGTCTCTATGGCTACACCTTC. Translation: CASSRQGLYGYTF.

The CDR3 protein is CASSFNAGAGNTIYF. In nucleotides, the CDR3 is TGTGCCAGCAGCTTCAACGCGGGGGCTGGAAACACCATATATTTT. The chain uses TRBV3-1 (or the pseudogene TRBV3-2) and TRBJ1-3, with a possible D match to TRBD1 (5 bases). The CDR3 runs 15 residues. V lost 5 bases, J lost 2 bases, and 13 bases lay in between. CDR1 LGHDT and CDR2 YNNKEL come from the germline V gene (reference sequence).

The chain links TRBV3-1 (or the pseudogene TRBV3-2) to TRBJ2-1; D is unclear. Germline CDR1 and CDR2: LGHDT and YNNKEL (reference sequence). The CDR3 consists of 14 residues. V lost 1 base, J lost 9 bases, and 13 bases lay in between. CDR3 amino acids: CASSQVDSSGEQFF. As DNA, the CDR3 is TGTGCCAGCAGCCAAGTAGACTCCTCGGGTGAGCAGTTCTTC.

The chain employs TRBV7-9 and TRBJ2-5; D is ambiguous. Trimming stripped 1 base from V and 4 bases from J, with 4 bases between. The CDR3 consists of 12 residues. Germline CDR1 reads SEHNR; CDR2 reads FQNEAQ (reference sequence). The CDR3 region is CASSLDRETQYF. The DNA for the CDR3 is TGTGCCAGCAGCTTAGATCGAGAGACCCAGTACTTC.

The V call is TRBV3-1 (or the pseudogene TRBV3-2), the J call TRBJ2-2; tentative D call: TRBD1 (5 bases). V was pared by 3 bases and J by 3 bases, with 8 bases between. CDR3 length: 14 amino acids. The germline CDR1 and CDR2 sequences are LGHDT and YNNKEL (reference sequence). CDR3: CASSHDSYTGELFF. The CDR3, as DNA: TGTGCCAGCAGCCATGACAGTTACACCGGGGAGCTGTTTTTT.

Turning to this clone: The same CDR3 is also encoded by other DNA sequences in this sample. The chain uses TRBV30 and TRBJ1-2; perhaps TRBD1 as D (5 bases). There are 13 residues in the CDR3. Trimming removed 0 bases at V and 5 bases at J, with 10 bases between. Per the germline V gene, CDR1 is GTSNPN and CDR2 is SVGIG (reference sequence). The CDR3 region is CAWSVGQGYGYTF. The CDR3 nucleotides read TGTGCCTGGAGTGTAGGCCAGGGTTATGGCTACACCTTC.

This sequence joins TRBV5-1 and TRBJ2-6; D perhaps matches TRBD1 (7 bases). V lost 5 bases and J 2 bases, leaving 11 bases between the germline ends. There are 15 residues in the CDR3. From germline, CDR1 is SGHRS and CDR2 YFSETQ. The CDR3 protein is CASRTGRTGANVLTF. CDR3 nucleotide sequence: TGCGCCAGCAGGACAGGGAGGACTGGGGCCAACGTCCTGACTTTC.

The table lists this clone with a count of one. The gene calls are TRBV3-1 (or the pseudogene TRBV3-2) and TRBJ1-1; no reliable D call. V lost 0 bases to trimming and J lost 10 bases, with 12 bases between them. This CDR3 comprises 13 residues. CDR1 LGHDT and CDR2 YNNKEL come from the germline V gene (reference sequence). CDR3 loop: CASSQDRVVGAFF. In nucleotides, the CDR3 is TGTGCCAGCAGCCAAGATCGGGTCGTTGGAGCTTTCTTT.

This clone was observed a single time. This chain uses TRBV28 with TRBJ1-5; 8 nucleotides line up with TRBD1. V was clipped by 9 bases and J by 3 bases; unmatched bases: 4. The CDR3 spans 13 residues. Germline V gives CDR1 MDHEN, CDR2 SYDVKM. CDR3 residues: CASRTGHNQPQHF. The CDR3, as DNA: TGTGCCAGTCGGACAGGGCACAATCAGCCCCAGCATTTT.

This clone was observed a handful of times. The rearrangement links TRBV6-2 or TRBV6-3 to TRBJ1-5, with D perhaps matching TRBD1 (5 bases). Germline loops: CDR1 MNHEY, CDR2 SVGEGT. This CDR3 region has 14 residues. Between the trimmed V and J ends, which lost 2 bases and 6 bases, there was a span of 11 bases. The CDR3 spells CASSYGGGLQPQHF. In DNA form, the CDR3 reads TGTGCCAGCAGTTACGGGGGGGGACTTCAGCCCCAGCATTTT.